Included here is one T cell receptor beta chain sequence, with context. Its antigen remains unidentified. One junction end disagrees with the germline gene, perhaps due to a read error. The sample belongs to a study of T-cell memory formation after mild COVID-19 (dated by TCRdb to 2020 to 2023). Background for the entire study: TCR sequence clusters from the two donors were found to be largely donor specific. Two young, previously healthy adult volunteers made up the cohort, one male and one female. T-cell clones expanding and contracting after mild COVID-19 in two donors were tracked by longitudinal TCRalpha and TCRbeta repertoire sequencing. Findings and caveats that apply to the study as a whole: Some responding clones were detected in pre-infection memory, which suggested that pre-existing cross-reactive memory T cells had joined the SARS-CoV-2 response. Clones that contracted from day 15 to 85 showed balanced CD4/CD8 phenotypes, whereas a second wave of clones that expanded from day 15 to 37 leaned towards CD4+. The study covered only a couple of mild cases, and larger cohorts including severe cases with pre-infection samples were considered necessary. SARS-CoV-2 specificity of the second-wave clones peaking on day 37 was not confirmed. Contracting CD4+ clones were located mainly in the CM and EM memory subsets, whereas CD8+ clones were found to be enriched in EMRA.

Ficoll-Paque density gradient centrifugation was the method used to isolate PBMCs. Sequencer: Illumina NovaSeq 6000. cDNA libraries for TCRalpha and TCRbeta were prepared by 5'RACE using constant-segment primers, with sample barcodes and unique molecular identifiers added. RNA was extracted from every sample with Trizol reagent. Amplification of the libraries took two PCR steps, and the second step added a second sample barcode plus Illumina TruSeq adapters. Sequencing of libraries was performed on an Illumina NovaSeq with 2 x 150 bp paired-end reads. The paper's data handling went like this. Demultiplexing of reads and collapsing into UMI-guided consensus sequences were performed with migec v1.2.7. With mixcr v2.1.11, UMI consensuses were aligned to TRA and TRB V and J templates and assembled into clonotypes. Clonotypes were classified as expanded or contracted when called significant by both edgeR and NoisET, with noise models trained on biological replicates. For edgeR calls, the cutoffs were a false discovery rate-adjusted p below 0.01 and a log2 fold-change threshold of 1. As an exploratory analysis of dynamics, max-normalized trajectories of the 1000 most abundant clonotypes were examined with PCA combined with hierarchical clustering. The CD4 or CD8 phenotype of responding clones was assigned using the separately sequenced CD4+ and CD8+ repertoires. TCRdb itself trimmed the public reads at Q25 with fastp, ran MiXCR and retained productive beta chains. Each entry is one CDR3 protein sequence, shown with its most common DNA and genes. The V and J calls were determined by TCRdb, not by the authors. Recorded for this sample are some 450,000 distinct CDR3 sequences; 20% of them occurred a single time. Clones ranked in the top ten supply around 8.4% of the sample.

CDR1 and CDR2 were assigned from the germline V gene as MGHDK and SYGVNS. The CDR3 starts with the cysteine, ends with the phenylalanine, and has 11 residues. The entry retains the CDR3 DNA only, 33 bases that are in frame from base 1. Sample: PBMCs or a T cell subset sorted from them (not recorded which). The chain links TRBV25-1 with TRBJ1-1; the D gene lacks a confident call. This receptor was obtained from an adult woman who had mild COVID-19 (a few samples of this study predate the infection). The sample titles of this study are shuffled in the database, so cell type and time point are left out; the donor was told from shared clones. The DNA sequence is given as TGTGCCAGCAGCGAATCTATAGAAGCTTTCTTT. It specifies CASSESIEAFF.